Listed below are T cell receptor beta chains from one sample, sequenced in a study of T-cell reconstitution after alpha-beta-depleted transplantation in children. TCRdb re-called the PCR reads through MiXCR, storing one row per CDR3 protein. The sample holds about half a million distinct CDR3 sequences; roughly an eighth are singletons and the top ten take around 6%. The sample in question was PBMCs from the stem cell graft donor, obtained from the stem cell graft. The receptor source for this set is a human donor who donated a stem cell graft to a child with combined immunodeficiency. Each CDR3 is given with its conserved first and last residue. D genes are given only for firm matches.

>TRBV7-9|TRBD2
CASSSGLVGNEQFF
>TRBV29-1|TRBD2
CSLRGLAGEEQFF
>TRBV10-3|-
CAIRLDSGNTIYF
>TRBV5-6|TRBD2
CASSRLAPSTDTQYF
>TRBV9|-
CASSVATGLFYEQYF
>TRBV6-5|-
CASSYEGVRSPYEQYF
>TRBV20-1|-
CSATGTGTDTQYF
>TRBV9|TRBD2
CASSAGSAGDYYNEQFF
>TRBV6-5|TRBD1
CASSYGTGGDWQYF
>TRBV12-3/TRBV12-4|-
CASSLEGPATDTQYF
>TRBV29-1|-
CSVSLGSQETQYF
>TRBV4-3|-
CASSQTRDHEQFF
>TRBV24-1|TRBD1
CATSERSGQPRDEQFF
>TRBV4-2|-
CASSRLGEAGLYEQYF
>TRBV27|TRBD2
CASSSTSGRVPTNEQFF
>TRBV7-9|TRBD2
CASSLGEGYYNEQFF
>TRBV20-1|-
CSARLADTQYF
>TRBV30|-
CAWSVFRSSYNEQFF
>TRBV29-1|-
CSVEGRKGSLPSRRVQYF
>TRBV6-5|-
CASSYYQTGNYGYTF
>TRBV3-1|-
CASSLARARAETQYF
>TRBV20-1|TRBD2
CSARDHRTSGQETQYF
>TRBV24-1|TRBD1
CAAGTGGASHYEQYF
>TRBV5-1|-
CASSLEGGTDTQYF
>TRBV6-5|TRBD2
CASSSLTSGAYNEQFF
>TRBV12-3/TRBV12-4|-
CASSLLSPSSNQPQHF
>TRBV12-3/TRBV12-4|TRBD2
CASSRWGGGQETQYF
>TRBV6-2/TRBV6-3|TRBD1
CASRTPRTGHQETQYF
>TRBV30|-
CAWSSGYTGELFF
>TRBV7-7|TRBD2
CAIGTSRVGELFF
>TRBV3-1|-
CASSYVSRNSEQFF
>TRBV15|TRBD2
CATSRPLGDFPSGANEQFF
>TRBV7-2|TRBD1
CASSLAQGADQPQHF
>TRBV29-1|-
CSVKEVQGNIQYF
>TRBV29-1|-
CSVADTDTQYF
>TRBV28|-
CASRTDKNQPQHF
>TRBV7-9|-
CASSSPPGSPLHF
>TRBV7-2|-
CASSLGTAGNTIYF
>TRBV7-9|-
CASSFTTGTNTGELFF
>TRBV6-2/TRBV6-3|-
CASSQSRVPYDNEQFF
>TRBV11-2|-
CASSLGTVSTDTQYF
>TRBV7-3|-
CASSLDGPGYEQYF
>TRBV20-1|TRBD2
CSANAGLAGGPGAQYF
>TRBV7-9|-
CASSEKINEQFF
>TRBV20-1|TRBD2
CSARDLPGLAGTRETQYF
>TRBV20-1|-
CSAPGSSIYYGYTF
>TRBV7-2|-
CASSLVRGRTAEAFF
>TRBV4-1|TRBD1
CASSRTGEDYEQYF
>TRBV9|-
CASNPGWGTDVQFF
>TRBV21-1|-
CASYTGGYEQYF
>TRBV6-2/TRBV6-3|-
CASSYDIGHTRNTEAFF
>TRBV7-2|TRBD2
CASSLDGRALDTQYF
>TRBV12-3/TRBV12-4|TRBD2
CASSSLRGSEGDTQYF
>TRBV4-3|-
CASSLSSGSNNEQFF
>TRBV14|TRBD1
CASSPDDRGYGNTIYF
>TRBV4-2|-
CASSQDLDGLPRGYTF
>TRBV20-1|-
CSARPLASTGYEQYF
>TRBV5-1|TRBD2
CASSPTAGVAGELFF